This is a list of T cell receptor beta chains from one sample in a study of T cell responses to AZD1222 COVID-19 vaccine. Profiled with immunoSEQ multiplex PCR; TCRdb holds only in-frame clones, not every one. This table has roughly 150,000 clones, more than 85% appearing once. The sequences come from peripheral blood, collected on day 0 of AZD1222 vaccination. The receptor set was obtained from an adult in good health. Each CDR3 is given with its conserved first and last residue. D genes are given only for firm matches. The size of a clone is reported for some rows only, either as once, few or many, or as a class for expanded clones.

J | D | size | V | CDR3 | DNA
TRBJ2-7 | TRBD2 | NA | TRBV7-6 | CASSSAGGAEYF | TGTGCCAGCAGCTCCGCGGGGGGCGCGGAGTACTTC
TRBJ1-2 | NA | NA | TRBV6-5 | CASSYSGSANYGYTF | TGTGCCAGCAGTTACTCGGGCTCAGCTAACTATGGCTACACCTTC
TRBJ1-3 | TRBD1 | once | TRBV7-8 | CASSLDRTGNTIYF | TGTGCCAGCAGTCTGGACAGGACTGGAAACACCATATATTTT
TRBJ2-3 | NA | NA | TRBV6-4 | CASSTDPSTDTQYF | TGTGCCAGCAGTACAGATCCTAGCACAGATACGCAGTATTTT
TRBJ1-2 | NA | NA | TRBV12-3/TRBV12-4 | CASSSSGEYGYTF | TGTGCCAGCAGTTCTTCCGGGGAGTATGGCTACACCTTC
TRBJ1-2 | TRBD1 | once | TRBV4-3 | CASSQDHNRGNYGYTF | TGCGCCAGCAGCCAAGATCACAACAGGGGTAACTATGGCTACACCTTC
TRBJ2-7 | TRBD2 | NA | TRBV2 | CASSPQGGVVYEQYF | TGTGCCAGCAGTCCTCAGGGAGGGGTAGTCTACGAGCAGTACTTC
TRBJ1-6 | NA | NA | TRBV28 | CASSFRGYLSYNSPLHF | TGTGCCAGCAGTTTTCGGGGGTACCTCTCCTATAATTCACCCCTCCACTTT
TRBJ1-1 | NA | NA | TRBV28 | CASSLNSPTEAFF | TGTGCCAGCAGTTTAAACAGCCCCACTGAAGCTTTCTTT
TRBJ1-4 | NA | NA | TRBV30 | CAWSVGGTNNEKLFF | TGTGCCTGGAGTGTAGGAGGGACCAATAATGAAAAACTGTTTTTT
TRBJ2-3 | NA | NA | TRBV6-2/TRBV6-3 | CASSLRPGVADTQYF | TGTGCCAGCAGTCTCCGGCCGGGGGTGGCAGATACGCAGTATTTT
TRBJ1-4 | NA | once | TRBV25-1 | CASSGDQPTNEKLFF | TGTGCCAGCAGTGGGGACCAGCCAACTAATGAAAAACTGTTTTTT
TRBJ2-1 | TRBD2 | NA | TRBV6-5 | CASSPSGGTYNEQFF | TGTGCCAGCAGTCCTAGCGGGGGGACCTACAATGAGCAGTTCTTC
TRBJ2-1 | NA | NA | TRBV5-1 | CASSVGGPYNEQFF | TGCGCCAGCAGCGTGGGGGGACCCTACAATGAGCAGTTCTTC
TRBJ2-3 | NA | NA | TRBV21-1 | CASSAGTGGTDTQYF | TGTGCCAGCAGCGCCGGGACAGGGGGCACAGATACGCAGTATTTT
TRBJ2-1 | TRBD2 | NA | TRBV7-2 | CASSPPGLAVINEQFF | TGTGCCAGCAGCCCTCCGGGACTAGCGGTAATCAATGAGCAGTTCTTC
TRBJ2-5 | TRBD2 | NA | TRBV19 | CASRRTSQSFETQYF | TGTGCCAGTAGAAGGACTAGCCAAAGTTTTGAGACCCAGTACTTC
TRBJ1-5 | NA | once | TRBV24-1 | CATSDLGGLQPQHF | TGTGCCACCAGTGATTTAGGCGGGCTTCAGCCCCAGCATTTT
TRBJ2-3 | NA | NA | TRBV2 | CASSIRGGGGTDTQYF | TGTGCCAGCAGTATACGGGGCGGAGGGGGCACAGATACGCAGTATTTT
TRBJ2-3 | NA | NA | TRBV4-2 | CASSPETPGTDTQYF | TGTGCCAGCAGCCCCGAAACCCCGGGCACAGATACGCAGTATTTT
TRBJ1-2 | NA | NA | TRBV2 | CASADSAYYGYTF | TGTGCCAGCGCCGACAGTGCGTACTATGGCTACACCTTC
TRBJ2-7 | TRBD2 | NA | TRBV5-4 | CASSHQRAGGSYEQYF | TGTGCCAGCAGCCACCAAAGAGCGGGGGGCTCCTACGAGCAGTACTTC
TRBJ1-3 | NA | NA | TRBV2 | CASSAVRVRLWNTIYF | TGTGCCAGCAGTGCCGTGAGGGTCCGGTTGTGGAACACCATATATTTT
TRBJ1-2 | NA | NA | TRBV6-2/TRBV6-3 | CASSYQDGYTF | TGTGCCAGCAGTTACCAGGATGGCTACACCTTC
TRBJ2-5 | NA | NA | TRBV5-4 | CASSPSSTLAWETQYF | TGTGCCAGCAGCCCCTCCTCCACCCTAGCTTGGGAGACCCAGTACTTC
TRBJ2-7 | TRBD1 | NA | TRBV6-6 | CASSYQAGGYDEQYF | TGTGCCAGCAGTTATCAGGCAGGGGGCTATGACGAGCAGTACTTC
TRBJ2-4 | NA | NA | TRBV21-1 | CASSPPDTGAKNIQYF | TGTGCCAGCAGCCCTCCGGACACGGGGGCCAAAAACATTCAGTACTTC
TRBJ2-7 | TRBD1 | NA | TRBV19 | CASSEGPSTGVYEQYF | TGTGCCAGTAGTGAGGGGCCGTCGACAGGGGTCTACGAGCAGTACTTC
TRBJ2-7 | NA | NA | TRBV11-2 | CASSLDRGGSYEQYF | TGTGCCAGCAGCTTAGATCGTGGAGGGAGTTACGAGCAGTACTTC
TRBJ1-4 | NA | NA | TRBV12-3/TRBV12-4 | CASSTLGPEKLFF | TGTGCCAGCAGTACCCTGGGACCCGAAAAACTGTTTTTT